The 15 T cell receptor beta chains listed next were all sequenced from one sample in a study of shared clonotypes between healthy human individuals. Method: immunoSEQ multiplex PCR; TCRdb's copy keeps in-frame clones and lacks some. Of about 600,000 clones listed, around 97% are singletons. The sequenced material came from naive CD4+ T cells sorted from blood. The subset: CD45RA+ positively selected. The receptors come from a woman aged 30 to 39 in good health.

This clone was found once. This rearrangement joins TRBV7-2 to TRBJ2-7; TRBD1 agrees at 8 bases. Germline CDR1 reads SGHTA; CDR2 reads FQGNSA. The CDR3 consists of 16 residues. J lost 0 bases, V lost 5 bases, and 9 bases had no gene match. CDR3 sequence (DNA): TGTGCCAGCAGCCACCGCGGACAGGGTGCCTCCTACGAGCAGTACTTC. It specifies CASSHRGQGASYEQYF.

This chain uses TRBV5-1 with TRBJ2-3, with 7 positions matching TRBD2. The junction had 6 bases not matched to a gene; V was cut back by 0 bases and J by 5 bases. The germline CDR1 and CDR2 sequences are SGHRS and YFSETQ. The CDR3 length is 15 residues. The CDR3 DNA is TGCGCCAGCAGCTTGGAGGGAGGGCCGGGAGATACGCAGTATTTT. Amino acids: CASSLEGGPGDTQYF.

V usage is TRBV10-3 and J usage is TRBJ2-5; D not resolved. V lost 1 base, J lost 2 bases, and 11 bases lay in between. The CDR3 length is 15 residues. Germline-derived CDR1 and CDR2 are ENHRY and SYGVKD. The CDR3 reads CAISEFGSWQETQYF. CDR3 nucleotide sequence: TGTGCCATCAGTGAGTTCGGGTCTTGGCAAGAGACCCAGTACTTC.

The chain links TRBV14 to TRBJ1-2; 7 bases line up with TRBD1. With 2 bases clipped from V and 0 bases from J, the junction kept 3 bases outside the gene matches. The germline V gene has CDR1 SGHDN and CDR2 FVKESK. This CDR3 comprises 15 residues. The CDR3 here is CASSQRGLSNYGYTF. The CDR3 DNA is TGTGCCAGCAGCCAAAGGGGGCTATCTAACTATGGCTACACCTTC.

Comments on this clone: Distinct nucleotide sequences in the sample also encode this CDR3. The V and J genes are TRBV15 and TRBJ1-5; D gene unclear. Deletions cut 0 bases from V and 6 bases from J, with 6 bases between. CDR3 length equals 13 residues. CDR1 is LNHNV and CDR2 is YYDKDF in the germline V gene (reference sequence). CDR3 sequence reads: CATSRDRGQPQHF. The CDR3 DNA reads as TGTGCCACCAGCAGAGATCGAGGTCAGCCCCAGCATTTT.

The CDR3 DNA is TGTGCCAGCAGTCACCCTGGGACAGGGGGCAGGGATACGCAGTATTTT. Protein sequence: CASSHPGTGGRDTQYF. This sequence joins TRBV28 and TRBJ2-3; 12 bases fit TRBD1. Germline V gives CDR1 MDHEN, CDR2 SYDVKM. CDR3 size: 16 residues. With V trimmed by 5 bases and J by 6 bases, 9 bases remained unmatched.

The chain employs TRBV4-1 and TRBJ1-2; perhaps TRBD1 as D (5 bases). The CDR3 loop spans 15 amino acids. Per the germline V gene, CDR1 is MGHRA and CDR2 is YSYEKL. V was pared by 0 bases and J by 5 bases, with 13 bases between. DNA for the CDR3: TGCGCCAGCAGCCAAGATCGGGGGGTTGGATATGGCTACACCTTC. This codes for CASSQDRGVGYGYTF.

The J gene is TRBJ1-1, the V gene TRBV28; TRBD1 matches 7 bases. Trimming took 6 bases from V and 0 from J; bases not matched to a gene: 7. This CDR3 is built from 15 residues. Germline CDR1 is MDHEN and CDR2 is SYDVKM. The CDR3 coding sequence is TGTGCCAGCAGCTACTACAGGGGCGTGAACACTGAAGCTTTCTTT. Its translation: CASSYYRGVNTEAFF.

V is TRBV27 and J is TRBJ1-2, with 7 bases fitting TRBD1. The trim removed 2 bases at V and 2 bases at J, leaving 5 bases unmatched. CDR3 length: 15 residues. CDR1 and CDR2 (germline): MNHEY, SMNVEV (reference sequence). The CDR3 bases are TGTGCCAGCAGTTTAAAACAGGGGCGGAACTATGGCTACACCTTC. This translates into CASSLKQGRNYGYTF.

The chain couples TRBV27 to TRBJ2-4, with D tentatively TRBD1 (6 bases). CDR3 length equals 21 residues. V gave up 6 bases and J gave up 3 bases, with 33 bases separating them. CDR1 is MNHEY, CDR2 SMNVEV, per germline (reference sequence). CDR3 sequence: CASSPRGWTRGAELGKNIQYF. The CDR3 DNA reads TGTGCCAGCAGCCCAAGAGGGTGGACCAGGGGCGCGGAACTGGGCAAAAACATTCAGTACTTC.

This clone was seen once. The gene calls are TRBV2 and TRBJ2-1, with D tentatively TRBD2 (5 bases). CDR1 is SNHLY and CDR2 is FYNNEI in the germline V gene. The CDR3 is made up of 16 amino acids. V was cut by 3 bases and J by 0 bases, with 12 bases left in between. The CDR3 loop is CASSEMGVSSYNEQFF. As DNA, the CDR3 is TGTGCCAGCAGTGAGATGGGAGTTAGCTCCTACAATGAGCAGTTCTTC.

The rearrangement links TRBV14 to TRBJ2-7, with TRBD2 identical over 10 bases. Germline CDR1 reads SGHDN; CDR2 reads FVKESK. Trimming at V came to 0 bases and at J to 5 bases, leaving 4 bases not matched to a gene. This CDR3 spans 15 amino acids. CDR3 nucleotide sequence: TGTGCCAGCAGCCAAGAATTAGCGGGAGGCCACGAGCAGTACTTC. Protein sequence: CASSQELAGGHEQYF.

The chain is built from TRBV13 and TRBJ2-7; D uncertain. Germline CDR1 is PRHDT and CDR2 is FYEKMQ (reference sequence). The CDR3 consists of 15 residues. Trimming shortened V by 4 bases and J by 5 bases, and 18 bases separated the two germline ends. The CDR3 loop reads CASSSAGGYYHEQYF. The CDR3 DNA reads as TGTGCCAGCAGCTCGGCTGGTGGTTACTATCACGAGCAGTACTTC.

The V call is TRBV5-4, the J call TRBJ1-1; D is possibly TRBD1 (5 bases). The CDR3 sequence is 13 residues long. Trimming pared 4 bases from V and 5 bases from J, leaving 12 bases between. CDR1 is SGHNT and CDR2 is YYREEE in the germline V gene (reference sequence). CDR3: CASSPGTGTEAFF. CDR3 bases: TGTGCCAGCAGCCCGGGGACCGGGACTGAAGCTTTCTTT. The whole variable domain, remainder taken from reference TRBV5-4 and TRBJ1-1, is ETGVTQSPTHLIKTRGQQVTLRCSSQSGHNTVSWYQQALGQGPQFIFQYYREEENGRGNFPPRFSGLQFPNYSSELNVNALELDDSALYLCASSPGTGTEAFFGQGTRLTVV.

The rearrangement links TRBV28 to TRBJ1-2; 7 bases fit TRBD1. Germline loops: CDR1 MDHEN, CDR2 SYDVKM. Trimming removed 7 bases from V and 1 base from J; junction bases left unmatched: 9. The CDR3 has 15 residues. The CDR3 DNA sequence: TGTGCCAGCAATGACAGGGCCCAGATTAACTATGGCTACACCTTC. Translated, it gives CASNDRAQINYGYTF.